The 29 T cell receptor beta chains below were found in one sample sequenced in a study of T cell responses to AZD1222 COVID-19 vaccine. TCRdb's table, derived via immunoSEQ multiplex PCR, lists solely in-frame clones and lacks some. Here the sample spans about 130,000 clones, 80% to 95% being singletons. Sequenced material: peripheral blood, taken on day 0 of AZD1222 vaccination. The receptors were gathered from an adult in good health.

V gene TRBV5-1 combines with J gene TRBJ1-1, with TRBD1 identical over 10 bases. This CDR3 region has 15 residues. The V and J ends lost 0 bases and 6 bases, in that order; junction bases with no gene match: 5. Looked up from germline, CDR1 is SGHRS and CDR2 is YFSETQ. The CDR3 region is CASSLEGQGLAEAFF. CDR3 nucleotides: TGCGCCAGCAGCTTGGAGGGACAGGGGCTCGCTGAAGCTTTCTTT.

The V gene is TRBV27, the J gene TRBJ1-5; D call uncertain. The ends were cut back, 3 bases at V and 4 bases at J, with 10 bases in the middle. This CDR3 region has 14 residues. The germline CDR1 and CDR2 sequences are MNHEY and SMNVEV (reference sequence). The DNA for the CDR3 is TGTGCCAGCAGTTTCCGGGCTGGGAATCAGCCCCAGCATTTT. This sequence encodes CASSFRAGNQPQHF.

The chain joins TRBV6-6 to TRBJ2-5; 7 bases line up with TRBD1. The CDR3 length is 16 residues. The V gene end was trimmed by 0 bases and the J gene end by 4 bases; junction bases not matched to a gene: 8. Germline values: CDR1 MNHNY, CDR2 SVGAGI (reference sequence). CDR3 DNA sequence: TGTGCCAGCAGTTACTCGAGGACAGGAGCAGGAGAGACCCAGTACTTC. Protein sequence: CASSYSRTGAGETQYF.

The chain couples TRBV7-2 to TRBJ2-7; tentatively, D is TRBD1 or TRBD2 (5 bases each). The V end lost 5 bases, the J end lost 1 base, and 12 bases lay between the germline ends. The CDR3 extends over 14 amino acids. CDR1 and CDR2 (germline): SGHTA, FQGNSA. The chain's CDR3 is CASSRARESYEQYF. The DNA of the CDR3 is TGTGCCAGCAGCCGTGCCAGGGAGTCCTACGAGCAGTACTTC.

The count of this clone is one. The J gene is TRBJ2-4, the V gene TRBV12-3 or TRBV12-4; D unclear. There are 12 residues in the CDR3. V lost 2 bases to trimming and J lost 10 bases, with 9 bases between them. This chain's CDR3 is CASSLSALIQYF. In nucleotides, the CDR3 is TGTGCCAGCAGTTTATCGGCTCTTATTCAGTACTTC.

In its sample, this clone was seen once. The J gene is TRBJ1-3, the V gene TRBV7-2, with D unresolved. This CDR3 spans 16 amino acids. Trimming removed 1 base from V and 2 bases from J, with 12 bases in between. CDR1 SGHTA and CDR2 FQGNSA come from the germline V gene. CDR3: CASSLVAGKTGNTIYF. Here the CDR3 DNA reads TGTGCCAGCAGCTTAGTGGCGGGAAAAACTGGAAACACCATATATTTT. Full variable domain (rest looked up from reference TRBV7-2 and TRBJ1-3): GAGVSQSPSNKVTEKGKDVELRCDPISGHTALYWYRQSLGQGLEFLIYFQGNSAPDKSGLPSDRFSAERTGGSVSTLTIQRTQQEDSAVYLCASSLVAGKTGNTIYFGEGSWLTVV.

The chain is built from TRBV30 and TRBJ2-5, with 12 nucleotides matching TRBD2. The CDR3 runs 16 residues. The trim removed 1 base at V and 7 bases at J, leaving 10 bases unmatched. Germline V gene lookup returns CDR1 GTSNPN and CDR2 SVGIG (reference sequence). In DNA, the CDR3 is TGTGCCTGGAGTGGACTAGCGGGAGAGAAAGAGGGGACCCAGTACTTC. This encodes CAWSGLAGEKEGTQYF.

Points on this clone: Other DNA sequences of this sample code for an identical CDR3. V gene TRBV6-5 combines with J gene TRBJ1-2, with 8 bases identical to TRBD1. The CDR3 has 13 amino acids. The germline V gene encodes CDR1 MNHEY and CDR2 SVGAGI. J lost 3 bases, V lost 4 bases, and 1 base had no gene match. The CDR3 is CASSSTGDYGYTF. The CDR3 DNA reads TGTGCCAGCAGTTCGACAGGGGACTATGGCTACACCTTC.

The V and J genes are TRBV28 and TRBJ2-7, with D maybe TRBD1 (5 bases). The CDR3 has 13 residues. CDR1 and CDR2 from the germline V gene are MDHEN and SYDVKM. The V and J ends lost 2 bases and 4 bases respectively, with 9 bases between them. CDR3 coding DNA: TGTGCCAGCAGTTTAGGGGCAGGTTACGAGCAGTACTTC. Its translation is CASSLGAGYEQYF.

V is TRBV12-3 or TRBV12-4 and J is TRBJ1-4; perhaps TRBD1 as D (6 bases). V was clipped by 2 bases and J by 11 bases, with 12 bases between them. The CDR3 covers 13 residues. The CDR3 coding sequence is TGTGCCAGCAGTTTAATTCTGGGGGCGAAACTGTTTTTT. This sequence encodes CASSLILGAKLFF.

The genes are TRBV11-2 and TRBJ1-6; a possible D gene is TRBD1 (6 bases). Per the germline V gene, CDR1 is SGHAT and CDR2 is FQNNGV. The CDR3 runs to 14 residues. Deletions cut 5 bases from V and 14 bases from J, with 19 bases between. The DNA for the CDR3 is TGTGCCAGCAGCACTTTGACAGGTCGGAGAACCCTCCACTTT. Amino acid sequence: CASSTLTGRRTLHF. Full variable domain (outside the CDR3, taken from reference TRBV11-2 and TRBJ1-6): EAGVAQSPRYKIIEKRQSVAFWCNPISGHATLYWYQQILGQGPKLLIQFQNNGVVDDSQLPKDRFSAERLKGVDSTLKIQPAKLEDSAVYLCASSTLTGRRTLHFGNGTRLTVT.

The rearrangement uses TRBV7-2 and TRBJ2-5; no clear D gene. The germline gives CDR1 SGHTA, CDR2 FQGNSA. V lost 6 bases to trimming and J lost 5 bases, with 16 bases between them. The length of the CDR3 is 14 residues. The CDR3 nucleotides read TGTGCCAGCAGTCCCGCCCTCCTCCGGGAGACCCAGTACTTC. Protein sequence: CASSPALLRETQYF.

This clone was seen a few times. This sequence joins TRBV2 and TRBJ2-7, with D tentatively TRBD1 or TRBD2 (5 bases each). Germline loops: CDR1 SNHLY, CDR2 FYNNEI. The ends were cut back, 6 bases at V and 4 bases at J, with 10 bases in the middle. The CDR3 length is 12 residues. CDR3 DNA: TGTGCCAGCAGGGGGACCCTTTACGAGCAGTACTTC. It is translated as CASRGTLYEQYF.

This chain uses TRBV5-1 with TRBJ2-2, with D possibly matching TRBD1 (5 bases). Looked up from germline, CDR1 is SGHRS and CDR2 is YFSETQ. CDR3 length: 16 amino acids. V lost 2 bases, J lost 0 bases, and 11 bases lay in between. As DNA, the CDR3 is TGCGCCAGCAGCTTAAATAGGGGCGCGAACACCGGGGAGCTGTTTTTT. This encodes CASSLNRGANTGELFF.

The chain employs TRBV6-1 and TRBJ1-3; D not certain. CDR1 MNHNS and CDR2 SASEGT come from the germline V gene. The V end lost 1 base, the J end lost 0 bases, and 7 bases lay between the germline ends. CDR3 length equals 15 residues. The CDR3 DNA sequence: TGTGCCAGCAGTGAAGTGGCCATCTCTGGAAACACCATATATTTT. This codes for CASSEVAISGNTIYF.

The genes are TRBV11-3 and TRBJ2-3; 9 bases are shared with TRBD1. The CDR3 is 16 amino acids. The junction had 6 bases not matched to a gene; V was cut back by 4 bases and J by 1 base. Germline lookup yields CDR1 SGHNT and CDR2 YENEEA. The CDR3 loop reads CASSSRTGAGTDTQYF. The CDR3 nucleotides read TGTGCCAGCAGCTCCCGGACAGGGGCAGGCACAGATACGCAGTATTTT.

The chain employs TRBV7-2 and TRBJ1-1; no firm D call. CDR1 SGHTA and CDR2 FQGNSA come from the germline V gene. The CDR3 totals 12 residues. Trimming stripped 5 bases from V and 5 bases from J, with 9 bases between. The CDR3 region is CASSPRGTEAFF. CDR3 DNA sequence: TGTGCCAGCAGCCCCCGGGGAACTGAAGCTTTCTTT. Filled out from reference TRBV7-2 and TRBJ1-1, the complete variable domain reads GAGVSQSPSNKVTEKGKDVELRCDPISGHTALYWYRQSLGQGLEFLIYFQGNSAPDKSGLPSDRFSAERTGGSVSTLTIQRTQQEDSAVYLCASSPRGTEAFFGQGTRLTVV.

The CDR3 region is CATSDPGGGQPQHF. CDR3 DNA: TGTGCCACCAGTGATCCGGGGGGCGGTCAGCCCCAGCATTTT. The chain links TRBV24-1 to TRBJ1-5, with D maybe TRBD1 (6 bases). CDR1 is KGHDR, CDR2 SFDVKD, per germline. The V end lost 3 bases, the J end lost 6 bases, and 11 bases lay between the germline ends. The CDR3 length is 14 residues.

CDR3 in DNA: TGCGCCAGCAGCGGGGGCTTGCCCCCCTACGAGCAGTACTTC. As protein: CASSGGLPPYEQYF. The chain has TRBV5-1 and TRBJ2-7; D might be TRBD1 (6 bases). Germline values: CDR1 SGHRS, CDR2 YFSETQ. V lost 4 bases, J lost 2 bases, and 13 bases lay in between. This CDR3 spans 14 amino acids.

The chain is built from TRBV12-5 and TRBJ2-3; 9 nucleotides match TRBD2. Per the germline V gene, CDR1 is LGHNT and CDR2 is FRNRAP. The CDR3 is 17 residues long. V was pared by 1 base and J by 6 bases, with 11 bases of the junction left unmatched. CDR3 amino acids: CASGLGNSGSPRDTQYF. The CDR3 coding sequence is TGTGCTAGTGGTTTGGGGAATAGCGGGAGTCCAAGGGATACGCAGTATTTT. The whole variable domain, filled in from reference TRBV12-5 and TRBJ2-3, reads DARVTQTPRHKVTEMGQEVTMRCQPILGHNTVFWYRQTMMQGLELLAYFRNRAPLDDSGMPKDRFSAEMPDATLATLKIQPSEPRDSAVYFCASGLGNSGSPRDTQYFGPGTRLTVL.

This chain joins TRBV12-3 or TRBV12-4 and TRBJ1-2; tentatively, D is TRBD1 (6 bases). The CDR3 consists of 13 residues. Trimming took off 5 bases at V and 8 bases at J, with 15 bases between the two ends. The CDR3 loop is CASSPTGLDGYTF. CDR3 DNA: TGTGCCAGCAGTCCCACAGGGTTAGACGGCTACACCTTC.

The chain recombines TRBV11-3 with TRBJ2-1; D is possibly TRBD1 (5 bases). Germline CDR1 is SGHNT and CDR2 is YENEEA. This CDR3 has 14 amino acids. The ends were cut back, 2 bases at V and 3 bases at J, with 8 bases in the middle. Here the CDR3 DNA reads TGTGCCAGCAGCTTACGAGACAGCTACAATGAGCAGTTCTTC. This codes for CASSLRDSYNEQFF.

The chain recombines TRBV6-6 with TRBJ2-7; 7 bases fit TRBD1. V dropped 6 bases and J dropped 5; count of bases not matched to a gene: 13. The CDR3 contains 15 residues. Germline lookup yields CDR1 MNHNY and CDR2 SVGAGI (reference sequence). The CDR3 region is CASRVRDRGSDEQYF. In DNA, the CDR3 is TGTGCCAGCAGGGTACGGGACAGAGGGTCAGACGAGCAGTACTTC.

This chain joins TRBV11-3 and TRBJ2-1, with 10 nucleotides matching TRBD2. The trim removed 5 bases at V and 4 bases at J, leaving 2 bases unmatched. Germline V lookup: CDR1 SGHNT, CDR2 YENEEA. CDR3 length: 14 residues. The chain's CDR3 is CASSRTSGYNEQFF. The CDR3 nucleotides read TGTGCCAGCAGCCGGACTAGCGGTTACAATGAGCAGTTCTTC.

The chain links TRBV28 to TRBJ1-1; D gene unclear. V was shortened by 6 bases and J by 1 base, with 3 bases between the two germline ends. From germline, CDR1 is MDHEN and CDR2 SYDVKM. The CDR3 is 11 residues long. This CDR3 is CASSTNTEAFF. The CDR3 DNA reads TGTGCCAGCAGCACGAACACTGAAGCTTTCTTT.

Only a few counts were recorded for this clone. This chain connects TRBV19 to TRBJ2-2, with D maybe TRBD2 (6 bases). CDR3 size: 14 residues. Looked up from germline, CDR1 is LNHDA and CDR2 is SQIVND (reference sequence). Between the trimmed V and J ends, which lost 10 bases and 0 bases, there was a span of 12 bases. CDR3 sequence: CATGRGSNTGELFF. In DNA form, the CDR3 reads TGTGCCACCGGACGGGGGTCGAACACCGGGGAGCTGTTTTTT.

The rearrangement links TRBV7-6 to TRBJ2-6; 9 bases line up with TRBD2. The V segment lost 0 bases and the J segment 0 bases; nucleotides outside the gene matches: 9. The CDR3 totals 20 residues. Germline-derived CDR1 and CDR2 are SGHVS and FNYEAQ. The CDR3 coding sequence is TGTGCCAGCAGCTTAGCGGTCGCTAGCGGGGCTGGCTCTGGGGCCAACGTCCTGACTTTC. Amino acids: CASSLAVASGAGSGANVLTF.

The gene calls are TRBV19 and TRBJ1-2; D gene ambiguous. Trimming shortened V by 9 bases and J by 3 bases, and 14 bases separated the two germline ends. This CDR3 comprises 13 residues. Germline V gives CDR1 LNHDA, CDR2 SQIVND (reference sequence). CDR3 DNA: TGTGCCAGCTACCAGCGACGGGACTATGGCTACACCTTC. This translates into CASYQRRDYGYTF.

V is TRBV18 and J is TRBJ2-2; D not certain. The CDR3 is 16 residues long. V was pared by 2 bases and J by 3 bases, with 13 bases between. Germline CDR1 is KGHSH and CDR2 is LQKENI. The chain's CDR3 is CASSPGQKPHTGELFF. Here the CDR3 DNA reads TGTGCCAGCTCACCAGGGCAGAAACCCCACACCGGGGAGCTGTTTTTT.